The text below deals with one T cell receptor (beta chain). The CDR3 totals 15 residues. The V and J ends lost 5 bases and 0 bases, in that order; junction bases with no gene match: 5. Germline CDR1 is MNHEY and CDR2 is SVGAGI. Researchers ran the PCR with 60 Vbeta and 13 Jbeta primers. The data were produced by immunoSEQ multiplex PCR, yet TCRdb's version contains in-frame clones alone and is incomplete. The sample consists of around 230,000 clones, about 80% of them appearing once. The data were taken from a study of cytomegalovirus exposure and HLA in healthy donors. In the study overall: In an earlier analysis, approximately 120 million unique TCR beta sequences were found from some 200 million T cells.

This sequence joins TRBV6-5 and TRBJ1-1; 8 bases fit TRBD1. The origin of this receptor is a man between 40 and 49 years old in good health and CMV-seropositive. Sequencing used PBMCs. The CDR3 nucleotides read TGTGCCAGCAGTCACGACAGGGGCATGAACACTGAAGCTTTCTTT. Its translation is CASSHDRGMNTEAFF.